These 3 T cell receptor beta chains share one sample of origin, sequenced in a study of control samples from healthy donors and cancer patients. TCRdb's copy holds only in-frame clones and misses some; the assay was immunoSEQ multiplex PCR. The sample holds approximately 50,000 clones, 85% to 95% seen once. Sequencing input: blood. These receptors all stem from a young man in good health.

The chain recombines TRBV27 with TRBJ1-2; 10 bases align to TRBD1. This CDR3 comprises 17 residues. Unmatched junction bases numbered 20, after V lost 11 bases and J lost 5 bases. The germline gives CDR1 MNHEY, CDR2 SMNVEV (reference sequence). CDR3: CASRGPRQGALLYGYTF. The CDR3 coding sequence is TGTGCCTCCAGAGGGCCTAGACAGGGGGCCCTCCTATATGGCTACACCTTC.

This rearrangement joins TRBV3-1 (or the pseudogene TRBV3-2) to TRBJ1-2, with D tentatively TRBD1 (6 bases). Germline V gene data show CDR1 as LGHDT and CDR2 as YNNKEL (reference sequence). The CDR3 is 15 amino acids. Trimming cost V 1 base and J 5 bases, with 14 bases left between them. The CDR3 protein is CASSQAPGAEYGYTF. The CDR3 nucleotides are TGTGCCAGCAGCCAAGCCCCAGGGGCAGAGTATGGCTACACCTTC.

This chain links TRBV6-5 with TRBJ1-2, with no clear D. This CDR3 is built from 14 residues. In germline, CDR1 is MNHEY, CDR2 SVGAGI. The germline V and J ends were trimmed by 0 bases and 4 bases, with 9 bases remaining between them. Here the CDR3 reads CASSYSKFSYGYTF. In DNA, the CDR3 is TGTGCCAGCAGTTACTCGAAGTTCAGCTATGGCTACACCTTC.